These 24 T cell receptor beta chains were sequenced from one sample in a study of blood T cell repertoires in COVID-19. The method was immunoSEQ multiplex PCR; TCRdb's version includes in-frame clones alone and lacks a portion of them. The table records approximately 210,000 clones, about 83% of them present only once. The sequenced sample consisted of peripheral blood. The origin of the receptors is a woman in her forties or fifties with acute or convalescent COVID-19.

The chain recombines TRBV10-3 with TRBJ1-1, with 8 bases aligning to TRBD1. The CDR3 is 16 amino acids. CDR1 and CDR2 from the germline V gene are ENHRY and SYGVKD. Trimming removed 2 bases from V and 0 bases from J; junction bases left unmatched: 5. The CDR3 sequence is CAISEGDRPMNTEAFF. The DNA for the CDR3 is TGTGCCATCAGTGAGGGGGACAGGCCCATGAACACTGAAGCTTTCTTT.

This clone was observed a few times. The chain combines TRBV5-5 with TRBJ2-2; possibly TRBD1 for D (5 bases). This CDR3 has 18 amino acids. V lost 4 bases and J 3 bases, leaving 22 bases between the germline ends. Per the germline V gene, CDR1 is SGHKS and CDR2 is YYEKEE (reference sequence). CDR3 sequence (DNA): TGTGCCAGCAGCCTCGGACAAGGCCCGACCCTGTACACCGGGGAGCTGTTTTTT. Its protein is CASSLGQGPTLYTGELFF.

The chain links TRBV14 to TRBJ2-1; 12 bases agree with TRBD2. This CDR3 is 15 amino acids long. V lost 4 bases to trimming and J lost 4 bases; unmatched junction nucleotides: 2. From germline, CDR1 is SGHDN and CDR2 FVKESK. For the CDR3, the DNA is TGTGCCAGCAGCCCGGGACTAGCGGGTTACAATGAGCAGTTCTTC. Protein: CASSPGLAGYNEQFF.

The chain recombines TRBV27 with TRBJ2-7; 14 nucleotides align to TRBD2. CDR3 length: 15 residues. After removal of 5 bases from V and 7 bases from J, the junction contained 7 bases not matched to a gene. Germline CDR1 MNHEY, CDR2 SMNVEV (reference sequence). The chain's CDR3 is CASSLTGLAGDEQYF. The CDR3 DNA follows: TGTGCCAGCAGTCTAACGGGACTAGCGGGAGATGAGCAGTACTTC.

J is TRBJ2-3 and V is TRBV19; 10 positions agree with TRBD2. The CDR3 consists of 18 residues. The V and J ends lost 3 bases and 4 bases, in that order; junction bases with no gene match: 13. Germline V gene lookup returns CDR1 LNHDA and CDR2 SQIVND (reference sequence). This CDR3 is CASSIRGLSGRRADTQYF. The CDR3 bases are TGTGCCAGTAGTATCCGGGGGCTTAGCGGGAGGAGGGCAGATACGCAGTATTTT.

The chain recombines TRBV6-5 with TRBJ2-1; D is ambiguous. The V gene's germline CDR1 is MNHEY and CDR2 SVGAGI. V was shortened by 2 bases and J by 9 bases, with 11 bases between the two germline ends. CDR3 length: 13 residues. CDR3 in amino acids: CASSYAFMAEQFF. As DNA, the CDR3 is TGTGCCAGCAGTTACGCCTTCATGGCTGAGCAGTTCTTC.

This sequence joins TRBV4-1 and TRBJ2-3; a weak D match, TRBD2 (6 bases). Trimming took 1 base from V and 1 from J, leaving 18 bases between them. The V gene's germline CDR1 is MGHRA and CDR2 YSYEKL. The CDR3 is made up of 18 amino acids. In nucleotides, the CDR3 is TGCGCCAGCAGCCAAGCCGGCGCGGCGGGACCCGGCACAGATACGCAGTATTTT. Protein product: CASSQAGAAGPGTDTQYF.

This rearrangement joins TRBV30 to TRBJ1-5, with TRBD1 matching 7 bases. CDR1 and CDR2 (germline): GTSNPN, SVGIG (reference sequence). The CDR3 has 14 amino acids. With 2 bases clipped from V and 1 base from J, the junction kept 2 bases outside the gene matches. The CDR3 loop is CAWSWGQSNQPQHF. For the CDR3, the DNA is TGTGCCTGGAGTTGGGGACAGAGCAATCAGCCCCAGCATTTT.

The chain uses TRBV5-1 and TRBJ2-1; 10 bases are shared with TRBD1. There are 13 residues in the CDR3. In germline, CDR1 is SGHRS, CDR2 YFSETQ. Trimming cost V 0 bases and J 9 bases; bases outside gene matches: 0. CDR3 residues: CASSLGTGGEQFF. The CDR3 bases are TGCGCCAGCAGCTTGGGGACAGGGGGTGAGCAGTTCTTC.

The genes are TRBV18 and TRBJ1-3, with D unresolved. There are 16 residues in the CDR3. CDR1 and CDR2 (germline): KGHSH, LQKENI. V was pared by 3 bases and J by 0 bases, with 12 bases between. CDR3 sequence reads: CASSPIPSDSGNTIYF. The CDR3 DNA reads as TGTGCCAGCTCACCTATCCCTTCAGACTCTGGAAACACCATATATTTT.

The rearrangement uses TRBV5-1 and TRBJ2-1, with D perhaps matching TRBD1 (6 bases). With 3 bases removed from V and 2 bases from J, the gap between germline ends came to 18 bases. Germline loops: CDR1 SGHRS, CDR2 YFSETQ. The CDR3 is 17 amino acids. CDR3 residues: CASSSSTGSATYNEQFF. The CDR3 region has the DNA TGCGCCAGCAGCTCCTCTACAGGGTCCGCAACCTACAATGAGCAGTTCTTC.

The chain couples TRBV3-1 (or the pseudogene TRBV3-2) to TRBJ1-1; D not certain. Germline V gene data show CDR1 as LGHDT and CDR2 as YNNKEL (reference sequence). CDR3 length equals 14 residues. V lost 2 bases, J lost 1 base, and 8 bases lay in between. The CDR3 here is CASSQNGRNTEAFF. CDR3 nucleotide sequence: TGTGCCAGCAGCCAAAACGGGAGGAACACTGAAGCTTTCTTT.

The rearrangement links TRBV5-6 to TRBJ1-1, with D perhaps matching TRBD1 (6 bases). V was clipped by 4 bases and J by 1 base, with 17 bases between them. The CDR3 spans 16 residues. Germline CDR1 is SGHDT and CDR2 is YYEEEE. CDR3 sequence reads: CASSNTPGTSNTEAFF. DNA of the CDR3: TGTGCCAGCAGCAATACTCCCGGGACATCGAACACTGAAGCTTTCTTT. The full variable domain, rest sourced from reference TRBV5-6 and TRBJ1-1, is DAGVTQSPTHLIKTRGQQVTLRCSPKSGHDTVSWYQQALGQGPQFIFQYYEEEERQRGNFPDRFSGHQFPNYSSELNVNALLLGDSALYLCASSNTPGTSNTEAFFGQGTRLTVV.

The sample holds a few counts of this clone. The chain couples TRBV5-1 to TRBJ2-6; D is possibly TRBD2 (6 bases). Trimming took 5 bases from V and 0 from J, leaving 6 bases between them. The CDR3 runs 14 residues. Germline V gives CDR1 SGHRS, CDR2 YFSETQ. CDR3 amino acids: CASRGGSGANVLTF. CDR3 sequence (DNA): TGCGCCAGCAGGGGGGGCTCTGGGGCCAACGTCCTGACTTTC.

The table lists this clone with a count of one. This chain connects TRBV28 to TRBJ2-3; 13 nucleotides agree with TRBD2. Trimming took 4 bases from V and 8 from J; bases not matched to a gene: 9. Germline CDR1 reads MDHEN; CDR2 reads SYDVKM. This CDR3 region has 16 residues. The chain's CDR3 is CASSSPGLAGRTTQYF. The CDR3 DNA reads as TGTGCCAGCAGTTCTCCGGGACTAGCGGGACGTACTACGCAGTATTTT.

The J gene is TRBJ1-5, the V gene TRBV2, with 10 bases identical to TRBD1. Germline V gene data show CDR1 as SNHLY and CDR2 as FYNNEI. The V gene end was trimmed by 7 bases and the J gene end by 4 bases; junction bases not matched to a gene: 7. The CDR3 is 15 residues long. Here the CDR3 reads CASILGQGVNQPQHF. DNA for the CDR3: TGTGCCAGCATATTAGGACAGGGGGTAAATCAGCCCCAGCATTTT.

This chain connects TRBV6-1 to TRBJ1-5; 8 nucleotides line up with TRBD1. The germline CDR1 and CDR2 sequences are MNHNS and SASEGT. This CDR3 is built from 20 residues. With V trimmed by 4 bases and J by 0 bases, 17 bases remained unmatched. The CDR3 loop reads CASSVYGQGRGVYSNQPQHF. The DNA for the CDR3 is TGTGCCAGCAGTGTATACGGACAGGGACGGGGGGTTTATAGCAATCAGCCCCAGCATTTT.

This clone has just one count. The rearrangement uses TRBV4-1 and TRBJ2-7; 8 bases agree with TRBD1. The V gene's germline CDR1 is MGHRA and CDR2 YSYEKL. CDR3 length: 15 residues. Trimming removed 0 bases from V and 3 bases from J; junction bases left unmatched: 4. CDR3 coding DNA: TGCGCCAGCAGCCAAGACAGGGGGCCTTACTACGAGCAGTACTTC. Translated, it gives CASSQDRGPYYEQYF.

This clone appeared a few times. This sequence joins TRBV2 and TRBJ1-1; 7 bases are shared with TRBD1. This CDR3 is 15 amino acids long. Trimming cost V 4 bases and J 7 bases; bases outside gene matches: 12. CDR1 SNHLY and CDR2 FYNNEI come from the germline V gene. CDR3 sequence: CASSVRGPPFGEAFF. The CDR3 bases are TGTGCCAGCAGTGTGAGGGGGCCCCCGTTCGGTGAAGCTTTCTTT.

As for this clone: This sample also contains other DNA sequences that code for the same CDR3. DNA for the CDR3: TGTGCCAGCAGCTTAGACAGGGGGCAGCCCCAGCATTTT. Its protein is CASSLDRGQPQHF. This chain links TRBV11-2 with TRBJ1-5; TRBD1 aligns across 7 bases. V dropped 0 bases and J dropped 7; count of bases not matched to a gene: 0. The CDR3 consists of 13 residues. The germline gives CDR1 SGHAT, CDR2 FQNNGV.

V gene TRBV28 combines with J gene TRBJ1-3; D may be TRBD1 (6 bases). V was trimmed by 8 bases and J by 2 bases, leaving 13 bases between them. CDR3 length: 14 amino acids. The germline V gene has CDR1 MDHEN and CDR2 SYDVKM. CDR3 region: CASLVQGTGNTIYF. CDR3 bases: TGTGCCAGCCTTGTACAGGGAACTGGAAACACCATATATTTT.

V and J are TRBV3-1 (or the pseudogene TRBV3-2) and TRBJ2-7; D is possibly TRBD2 (7 bases). Trimming took 0 bases from V and 6 from J, leaving 15 bases between them. This CDR3 has 15 residues. The germline gives CDR1 LGHDT, CDR2 YNNKEL (reference sequence). The CDR3 protein is CASSQEGGPSFEQYF. The CDR3 coding sequence is TGTGCCAGCAGCCAAGAGGGGGGGCCCAGCTTCGAGCAGTACTTC.

The rearrangement joins TRBV15 to TRBJ2-2; maybe TRBD1 (5 bases). Trimming took off 5 bases at V and 1 base at J, with 11 bases between the two ends. CDR1 and CDR2 (germline): LNHNV, YYDKDF (reference sequence). The CDR3 sequence is 15 residues long. This CDR3 reads CATSRQGRNTGELFF. Here the CDR3 DNA reads TGTGCCACCAGCCGCCAGGGTAGGAACACCGGGGAGCTGTTTTTT.

The V gene is TRBV5-6, the J gene TRBJ1-5; D is possibly TRBD1 (5 bases). This CDR3 has 15 amino acids. V was shortened by 0 bases and J by 3 bases, with 10 bases between the two germline ends. From germline, CDR1 is SGHDT and CDR2 YYEEEE. CDR3 sequence reads: CASSLGGSPNQPQHF. CDR3 in DNA: TGTGCCAGCAGCTTGGGGGGCAGCCCCAATCAGCCCCAGCATTTT.